This T cell receptor beta chain was observed in a study of identical twins. This clonotype was counted many times. With V trimmed by 5 bases and J by 1 base, 4 bases remained unmatched. Looked up from germline, CDR1 is SGHRS and CDR2 is YFSETQ. The CDR3 covers 15 residues. TCRdb re-derived calls from the 5' RACE reads in MiXCR, one entry per CDR3 protein. The table records hundreds of thousands of distinct CDR3 sequences, about 7.3% of them present only once. The data were also submitted as part of a second study, on yellow fever vaccine responses in identical twins. From that second work: Twins' vaccine T cell responses were reported to seem partly convergent and partly personalized.

Sequencing was carried out using memory (CD45RO+) T cells sorted from blood. This clonotype was obtained from a woman younger than 35 in good health. The gene calls are TRBV5-1 and TRBJ2-2, with 8 bases aligning to TRBD2. The CDR3 region is CASRSGGLNTGELFF. The CDR3 DNA reads TGCGCCAGCAGATCGGGGGGGCTGAACACCGGGGAGCTGTTTTTT. Variable domain in full (rest from reference TRBV5-1 and TRBJ2-2): KAGVTQTPRYLIKTRGQQVTLSCSPISGHRSVSWYQQTPGQGLQFLFEYFSETQRNKGNFPGRFSGRQFSNSRSEMNVSTLELGDSALYLCASRSGGLNTGELFFGEGSRLTVL.